These 5 T cell receptor beta chains originate from one sample sequenced in a study of blood T cell repertoires in COVID-19. Assay: immunoSEQ multiplex PCR; the TCRdb copy retains only in-frame clones and omits some. The sample holds about 270,000 clones, over 70% seen once. Sequenced input: peripheral blood. These receptor sequences come from a human donor in a cohort sampled during active COVID-19.

V and J are TRBV7-2 and TRBJ2-5; D is possibly TRBD2 (7 bases). The germline V gene has CDR1 SGHTA and CDR2 FQGNSA. The CDR3 contains 15 residues. V was cut by 1 base and J by 6 bases, with 15 bases left in between. This chain's CDR3 is CASSLGSGGLKTQYF. The CDR3 nucleotides read TGTGCCAGCAGCTTAGGATCCGGGGGGCTAAAGACCCAGTACTTC.

This chain joins TRBV3-1 (or the pseudogene TRBV3-2) and TRBJ1-2; D not resolved. This CDR3 is built from 12 residues. V was trimmed by 4 bases and J by 8 bases, leaving 11 bases between them. Germline CDR1 is LGHDT and CDR2 is YNNKEL (reference sequence). DNA of the CDR3: TGTGCCAGCAGCCTAGCGATTGGAGGCTACACCTTC. It specifies CASSLAIGGYTF.

CDR3 amino acids: CASSLVGTSETDTQYF. Here the CDR3 DNA reads TGTGCCAGCAGCTTAGTGGGGACTAGCGAAACAGATACGCAGTATTTT. The gene calls are TRBV7-2 and TRBJ2-3; 10 bases are a match to TRBD2. V lost 1 base to trimming and J lost 3 bases; unmatched junction nucleotides: 4. Germline V gives CDR1 SGHTA, CDR2 FQGNSA. The CDR3 runs 16 residues.

The chain couples TRBV5-6 to TRBJ2-7, with TRBD1 matching over 8 bases. Trimming at V came to 4 bases and at J to 3 bases, leaving 6 bases not matched to a gene. This CDR3 contains 14 residues. The germline V gene has CDR1 SGHDT and CDR2 YYEEEE. CDR3 bases: TGTGCCAGCAGCACCAGGGGGCGATACTACGAGCAGTACTTC. The encoded protein is CASSTRGRYYEQYF.

The chain recombines TRBV2 with TRBJ1-6, with TRBD1 matching 7 bases. The germline gives CDR1 SNHLY, CDR2 FYNNEI. The CDR3 is 12 residues long. After removal of 7 bases from V and 9 bases from J, the junction contained 3 bases not matched to a gene. CDR3 bases: TGTGCCAGCAAACGACAGGGTTCACCCCTCCACTTT. Encoded protein: CASKRQGSPLHF.